This passage covers 17 T cell receptor beta chains from one sample sequenced in a study of cytomegalovirus exposure and HLA in healthy donors. PCR was performed using 60 Vbeta and 13 Jbeta primers. Measured with immunoSEQ multiplex PCR; TCRdb has only the in-frame clones, and not every one. The sample holds about 94,000 clones, around 73% seen once. The specimen sequenced was PBMCs. These receptors all stem from a woman aged 55-70 years in good health and CMV-seronegative.

The chain uses TRBV29-1 and TRBJ2-1; D is perhaps TRBD2 (6 bases). V was trimmed by 6 bases and J by 0 bases, leaving 12 bases between them. CDR3 length: 14 amino acids. Germline V gene data show CDR1 as SQVTM and CDR2 as ANQGSEA. The CDR3 bases are TGCAGCGTCGCGGGACTGGACTCCTACAATGAGCAGTTCTTC. Translated, it gives CSVAGLDSYNEQFF.

V is TRBV5-6 and J is TRBJ1-1, with D maybe TRBD1 (5 bases). Per germline, CDR1 SGHDT and CDR2 YYEEEE. The CDR3 runs to 12 residues. V lost 5 bases to trimming and J lost 7 bases, with 12 bases between them. The CDR3 sequence: CASSTRGGEAFF. The CDR3 DNA is TGTGCCAGCAGTACAAGGGGTGGTGAAGCTTTCTTT.

The rearrangement uses TRBV25-1 and TRBJ2-6; no definite D call. V was clipped by 1 base and J by 2 bases, with 9 bases between them. Germline assignment: CDR1 MGHDK and CDR2 SYGVNS. There are 16 residues in the CDR3. The CDR3 DNA follows: TGTGCCAGCAGTGAATTTTCCACTACTGGGGCCAACGTCCTGACTTTC. Its translation is CASSEFSTTGANVLTF.

This clone was picked up a small number of times. This same CDR3 is encoded by further DNA sequences in the sample. The chain employs TRBV9 and TRBJ2-5, with D tentatively TRBD1 (5 bases). The CDR3 consists of 14 residues. Trimming took 1 base from V and 2 from J, leaving 9 bases between them. Looked up from germline, CDR1 is SGDLS and CDR2 is YYNGEE. The CDR3 nucleotides read TGTGCCAGCAGCGTAACCGACAGACAAGAGACCCAGTACTTC. Residues: CASSVTDRQETQYF.

This clone appeared once. CDR3 residues: CASSEYARGEGYTF. CDR3 sequence (DNA): TGTGCCAGCAGTGAATATGCAAGGGGCGAGGGCTACACCTTC. The chain combines TRBV25-1 with TRBJ1-2, with a weak D call TRBD1 (5 bases). The germline CDR1 and CDR2 sequences are MGHDK and SYGVNS. The CDR3 sequence is 14 residues long. V was shortened by 0 bases and J by 8 bases, with 13 bases between the two germline ends.

This clone is a singleton in its sample. CDR3 bases: TGTGCCAGCAGTCAGGACAGGGAATCCCAGATTCAGTACTTC. Its translation: CASSQDRESQIQYF. V and J are TRBV6-4 and TRBJ2-4; TRBD1 matches at 8 bases. Germline values: CDR1 MRHNA, CDR2 SNTAGT. The CDR3 sequence is 14 residues long. J gave up 10 bases and V 5 bases, and 10 bases lay outside the gene matches.

The V and J genes are TRBV5-8 and TRBJ1-5; no clear D gene. The CDR3 has 16 amino acids. The germline V gene has CDR1 SGHTS and CDR2 YDEGEE. The ends were cut back, 0 bases at V and 2 bases at J, with 12 bases in the middle. The CDR3 spells CASSLARGRGNQPQHF. DNA for the CDR3: TGTGCCAGCAGCTTGGCACGGGGAAGGGGCAATCAGCCCCAGCATTTT.

The V and J genes are TRBV5-1 and TRBJ1-1; 7 positions agree with TRBD1. CDR3 length: 15 residues. CDR1 is SGHRS and CDR2 is YFSETQ in the germline V gene. Losses at the gene ends were 4 bases for V and 0 bases for J; bases not matched to a gene: 6. The CDR3 loop reads CASSVGQSMNTEAFF. CDR3 DNA: TGCGCCAGCAGCGTGGGACAGTCCATGAACACTGAAGCTTTCTTT.

About this clone itself: Within the sample, other DNA sequences also encode this same CDR3. The chain joins TRBV7-2 to TRBJ1-1; no firm D call. In germline, CDR1 is SGHTA, CDR2 FQGNSA. V was cut by 1 base and J by 0 bases, with 6 bases left in between. There are 14 residues in the CDR3. The CDR3 sequence is CASSLVLVNTEAFF. In DNA, the CDR3 is TGTGCCAGCAGCTTAGTTTTAGTGAACACTGAAGCTTTCTTT. The full variable domain, its missing parts supplied by reference TRBV7-2 and TRBJ1-1, is GAGVSQSPSNKVTEKGKDVELRCDPISGHTALYWYRQSLGQGLEFLIYFQGNSAPDKSGLPSDRFSAERTGGSVSTLTIQRTQQEDSAVYLCASSLVLVNTEAFFGQGTRLTVV.

This clone was observed a handful of times. The chain has TRBV30 and TRBJ1-4; D remains unclear. The CDR3 is 17 amino acids. V lost 2 bases and J 8 bases, leaving 24 bases between the germline ends. The germline gives CDR1 GTSNPN, CDR2 SVGIG (reference sequence). This chain's CDR3 is CAWSLSFGSSYYEKLFF. CDR3 nucleotides: TGTGCCTGGAGTCTCTCCTTCGGTAGCAGCTATTACGAAAAACTGTTTTTT.

V usage is TRBV4-1 and J usage is TRBJ2-7; D possibly corresponds to TRBD2 (5 bases). Trimming left V 2 bases short and J 7 bases short, with 21 bases between. CDR1 and CDR2 from the germline V gene are MGHRA and YSYEKL. This CDR3 region has 16 residues. The CDR3 DNA reads as TGCGCCAGCAGCCAATCCCACGTCCGCGGGCCTAAAGAGCAGTACTTC. Translating gives CASSQSHVRGPKEQYF.

This clone was counted once. The chain couples TRBV7-9 to TRBJ2-1, with D perhaps TRBD1 (6 bases). Germline loops: CDR1 SEHNR, CDR2 FQNEAQ (reference sequence). Trimming removed 3 bases from V and 6 bases from J, with 9 bases in between. CDR3 length equals 13 residues. The CDR3 sequence: CASSLGHINEQFF. In DNA form, the CDR3 reads TGTGCCAGCAGCTTGGGACACATCAATGAGCAGTTCTTC.

V and J are TRBV5-1 and TRBJ2-5; 7 bases match TRBD1. The V gene end was trimmed by 3 bases and the J gene end by 2 bases; junction bases not matched to a gene: 7. Germline values: CDR1 SGHRS, CDR2 YFSETQ. This CDR3 has 15 amino acids. Here the CDR3 DNA reads TGCGCCAGCAGCTCCGACAGGGTGAGACAAGAGACCCAGTACTTC. This codes for CASSSDRVRQETQYF.

The chain has TRBV2 and TRBJ1-2; TRBD1 matches at 7 bases. The CDR3 is 17 amino acids. Germline lookup yields CDR1 SNHLY and CDR2 FYNNEI. V lost 2 bases and J lost 2; bases outside the gene matches: 11. This chain's CDR3 is CASSEIPYVTGNYGYTF. The CDR3 bases are TGTGCCAGCAGTGAAATCCCTTACGTGACAGGGAACTATGGCTACACCTTC.

This chain connects TRBV7-2 to TRBJ2-7, with a weak D call TRBD2 (5 bases). The CDR3 runs to 13 residues. CDR1 is SGHTA and CDR2 is FQGNSA in the germline V gene. Trimming removed 4 bases at V and 4 bases at J, with 11 bases between. The CDR3 DNA follows: TGTGCCAGCAGCTCCTGGACGGGGTACGAGCAGTACTTC. Amino acids: CASSSWTGYEQYF.

The CDR3 DNA reads TGTGCCAGCAGCTTGCGACTAGCGGACAATGAGCAGTTCTTC. This gives the protein CASSLRLADNEQFF. The rearrangement joins TRBV13 to TRBJ2-1; TRBD2 agrees at 9 bases. Germline loops: CDR1 PRHDT, CDR2 FYEKMQ (reference sequence). The CDR3 runs 14 residues. The V segment lost 3 bases and the J segment 5 bases; nucleotides outside the gene matches: 2.

CDR3 DNA: TGTGCCAGCGGCGGAATGACAGGGACGAGGGAGACCCAGTACTTC. This encodes CASGGMTGTRETQYF. The chain recombines TRBV7-9 with TRBJ2-5, with 7 bases identical to TRBD1. CDR3 length: 15 residues. With V trimmed by 8 bases and J by 5 bases, 14 bases remained unmatched. From germline, CDR1 is SEHNR and CDR2 FQNEAQ (reference sequence).